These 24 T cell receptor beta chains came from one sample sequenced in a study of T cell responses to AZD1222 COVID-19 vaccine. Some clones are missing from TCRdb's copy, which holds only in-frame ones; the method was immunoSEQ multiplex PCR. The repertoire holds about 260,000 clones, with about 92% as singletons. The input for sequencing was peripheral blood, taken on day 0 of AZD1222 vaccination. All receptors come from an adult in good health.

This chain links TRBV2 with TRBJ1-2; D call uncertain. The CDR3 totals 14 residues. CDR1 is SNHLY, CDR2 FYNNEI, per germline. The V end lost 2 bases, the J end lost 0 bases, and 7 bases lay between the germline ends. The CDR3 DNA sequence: TGTGCCAGCAGTGAACACGGGGCTAACTATGGCTACACCTTC. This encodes CASSEHGANYGYTF.

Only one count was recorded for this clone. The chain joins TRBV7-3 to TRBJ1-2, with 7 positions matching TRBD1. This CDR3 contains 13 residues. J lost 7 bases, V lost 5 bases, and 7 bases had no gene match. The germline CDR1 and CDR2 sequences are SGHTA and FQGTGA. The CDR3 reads CASSQIGGTGYTF. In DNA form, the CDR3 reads TGTGCCAGCAGCCAAATAGGGGGCACTGGCTACACCTTC.

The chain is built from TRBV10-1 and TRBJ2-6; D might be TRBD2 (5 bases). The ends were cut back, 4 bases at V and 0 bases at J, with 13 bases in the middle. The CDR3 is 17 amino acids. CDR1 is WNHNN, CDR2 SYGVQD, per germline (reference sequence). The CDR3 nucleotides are TGCGCCAGCAGTGGTCGGGGATCTTTCTCTGGGGCCAACGTCCTGACTTTC. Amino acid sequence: CASSGRGSFSGANVLTF.

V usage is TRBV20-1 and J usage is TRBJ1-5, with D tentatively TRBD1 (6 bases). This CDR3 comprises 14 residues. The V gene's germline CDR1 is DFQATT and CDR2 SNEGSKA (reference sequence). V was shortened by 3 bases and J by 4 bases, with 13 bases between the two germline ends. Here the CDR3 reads CSASTGSANQPQHF. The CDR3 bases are TGCAGTGCTAGTACAGGGAGCGCGAATCAGCCCCAGCATTTT.

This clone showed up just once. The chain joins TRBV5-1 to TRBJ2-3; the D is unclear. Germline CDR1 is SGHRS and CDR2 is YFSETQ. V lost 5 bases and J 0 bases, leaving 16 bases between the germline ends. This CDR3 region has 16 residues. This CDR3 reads CASSSMTDASTDTQYF. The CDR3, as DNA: TGCGCCAGCAGTTCTATGACTGACGCTAGCACAGATACGCAGTATTTT.

CDR3 amino acids: CASSQYGNYGYTF. CDR3 nucleotides: TGTGCCAGCAGCCAGTACGGCAACTATGGCTACACCTTC. V and J are TRBV7-2 and TRBJ1-2; unclear D gene. CDR1 and CDR2 (germline): SGHTA, FQGNSA. V was trimmed by 5 bases and J by 2 bases, leaving 9 bases between them. The CDR3 contains 13 residues.

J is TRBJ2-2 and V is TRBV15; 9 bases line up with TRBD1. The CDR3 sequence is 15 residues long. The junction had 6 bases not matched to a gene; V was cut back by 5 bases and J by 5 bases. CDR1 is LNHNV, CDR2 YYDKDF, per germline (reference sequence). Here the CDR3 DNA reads TGTGCCACCAGCCGGGACAGGGCTCCAACCGGGGAGCTGTTTTTT. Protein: CATSRDRAPTGELFF. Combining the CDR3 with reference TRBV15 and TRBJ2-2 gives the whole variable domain DAMVIQNPRYQVTQFGKPVTLSCSQTLNHNVMYWYQQKSSQAPKLLFHYYDKDFNNEADTPDNFQSRRPNTSFCFLDIRSPGLGDTAMYLCATSRDRAPTGELFFGEGSRLTVL.

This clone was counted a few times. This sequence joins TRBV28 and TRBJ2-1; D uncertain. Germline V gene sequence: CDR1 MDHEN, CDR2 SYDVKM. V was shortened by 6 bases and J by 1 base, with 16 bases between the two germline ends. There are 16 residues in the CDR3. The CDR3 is CASRTNSKSSYNEQFF. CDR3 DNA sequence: TGTGCCAGCAGAACAAATTCTAAAAGTTCCTACAATGAGCAGTTCTTC. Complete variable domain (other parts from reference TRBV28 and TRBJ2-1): DVKVTQSSRYLVKRTGEKVFLECVQDMDHENMFWYRQDPGLGLRLIYFSYDVKMKEKGDIPEGYSVSREKKERFSLILESASTNQTSMYLCASRTNSKSSYNEQFFGPGTRLTVL.

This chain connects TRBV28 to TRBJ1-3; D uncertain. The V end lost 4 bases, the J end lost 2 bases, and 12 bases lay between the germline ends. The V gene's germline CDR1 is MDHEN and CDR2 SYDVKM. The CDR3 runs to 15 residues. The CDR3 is CASSSTRSTGNTIYF. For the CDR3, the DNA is TGTGCCAGCAGTTCGACAAGGAGTACTGGAAACACCATATATTTT.

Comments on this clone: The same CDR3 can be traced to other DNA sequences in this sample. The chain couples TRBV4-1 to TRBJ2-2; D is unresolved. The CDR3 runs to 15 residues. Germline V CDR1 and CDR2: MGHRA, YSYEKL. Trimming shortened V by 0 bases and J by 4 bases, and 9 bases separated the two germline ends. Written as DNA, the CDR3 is TGCGCCAGCAGCCAAGATCCGGGTACCACCGGGGAGCTGTTTTTT. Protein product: CASSQDPGTTGELFF.

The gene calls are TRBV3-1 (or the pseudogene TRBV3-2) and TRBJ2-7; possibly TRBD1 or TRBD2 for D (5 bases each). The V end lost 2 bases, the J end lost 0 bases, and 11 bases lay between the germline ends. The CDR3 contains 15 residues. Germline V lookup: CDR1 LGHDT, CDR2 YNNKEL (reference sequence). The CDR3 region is CASSQPGPSSYEQYF. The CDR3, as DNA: TGTGCCAGCAGCCAACCGGGACCCAGCTCCTACGAGCAGTACTTC.

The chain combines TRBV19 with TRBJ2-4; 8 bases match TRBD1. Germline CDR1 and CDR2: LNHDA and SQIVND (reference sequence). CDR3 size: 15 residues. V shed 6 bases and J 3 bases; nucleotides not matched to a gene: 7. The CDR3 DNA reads TGTGCCAGTAGGCCTACTACAGGGGGCAAAAACATTCAGTACTTC. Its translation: CASRPTTGGKNIQYF.

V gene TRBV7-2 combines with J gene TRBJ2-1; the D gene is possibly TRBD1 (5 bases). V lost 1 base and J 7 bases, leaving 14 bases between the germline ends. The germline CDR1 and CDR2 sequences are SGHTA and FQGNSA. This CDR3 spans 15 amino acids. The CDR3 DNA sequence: TGTGCCAGCAGCTTAGAAGCAGGGCAGAGAAATGAGCAGTTCTTC. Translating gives CASSLEAGQRNEQFF.

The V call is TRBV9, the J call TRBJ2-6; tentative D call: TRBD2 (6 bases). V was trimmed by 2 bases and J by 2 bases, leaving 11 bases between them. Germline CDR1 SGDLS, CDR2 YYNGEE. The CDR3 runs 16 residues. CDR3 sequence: CASSVRGGPGANVLTF. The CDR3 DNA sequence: TGTGCCAGCAGCGTGCGGGGAGGCCCTGGGGCCAACGTCCTGACTTTC.

The CDR3 loop is CASSKETGANVLTF. The CDR3 DNA follows: TGTGCCAGTAGTAAGGAAACCGGGGCCAACGTCCTGACTTTC. The V and J genes are TRBV19 and TRBJ2-6; D not resolved. The V gene's germline CDR1 is LNHDA and CDR2 SQIVND (reference sequence). The CDR3 consists of 14 residues. The ends were cut back, 4 bases at V and 4 bases at J, with 8 bases in the middle.

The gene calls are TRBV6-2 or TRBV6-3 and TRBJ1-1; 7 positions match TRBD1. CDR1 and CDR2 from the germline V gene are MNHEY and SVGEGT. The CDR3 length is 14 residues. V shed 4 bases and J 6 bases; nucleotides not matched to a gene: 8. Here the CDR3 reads CASSLGQISPEAFF. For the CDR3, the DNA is TGTGCCAGCAGTTTGGGACAGATTTCCCCTGAAGCTTTCTTT.

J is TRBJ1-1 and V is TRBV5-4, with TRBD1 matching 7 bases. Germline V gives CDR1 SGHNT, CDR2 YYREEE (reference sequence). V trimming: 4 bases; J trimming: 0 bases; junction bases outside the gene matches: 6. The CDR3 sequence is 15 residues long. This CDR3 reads CASSKDRVVNTEAFF. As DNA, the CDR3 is TGTGCCAGCAGCAAAGACAGGGTGGTGAACACTGAAGCTTTCTTT.

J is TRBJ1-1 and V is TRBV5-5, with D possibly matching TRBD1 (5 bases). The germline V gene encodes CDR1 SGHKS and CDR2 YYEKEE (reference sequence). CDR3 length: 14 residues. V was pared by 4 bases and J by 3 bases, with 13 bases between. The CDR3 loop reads CASSRTYLDTEAFF. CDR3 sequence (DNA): TGTGCCAGCAGCCGGACATATCTGGACACTGAAGCTTTCTTT.

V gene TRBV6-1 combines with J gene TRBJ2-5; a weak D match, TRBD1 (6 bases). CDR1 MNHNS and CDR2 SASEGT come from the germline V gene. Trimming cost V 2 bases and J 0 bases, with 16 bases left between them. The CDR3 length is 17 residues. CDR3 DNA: TGTGCCAGCAGTGAAAGGTTAGCGAGGGGGTACCAAGAGACCCAGTACTTC. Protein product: CASSERLARGYQETQYF.

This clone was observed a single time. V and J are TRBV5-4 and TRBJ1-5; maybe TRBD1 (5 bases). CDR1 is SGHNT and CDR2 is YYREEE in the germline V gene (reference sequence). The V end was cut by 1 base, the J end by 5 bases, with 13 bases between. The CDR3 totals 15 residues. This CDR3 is CASSLYPGVDQPQHF. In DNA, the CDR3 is TGTGCCAGCAGCTTGTACCCGGGGGTGGATCAGCCCCAGCATTTT.

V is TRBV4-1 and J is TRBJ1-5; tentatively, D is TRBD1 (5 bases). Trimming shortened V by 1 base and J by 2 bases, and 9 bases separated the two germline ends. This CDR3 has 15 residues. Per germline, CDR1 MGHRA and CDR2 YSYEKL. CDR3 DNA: TGCGCCAGCAGCCAAGCTCTAGGGGGCAATCAGCCCCAGCATTTT. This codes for CASSQALGGNQPQHF.

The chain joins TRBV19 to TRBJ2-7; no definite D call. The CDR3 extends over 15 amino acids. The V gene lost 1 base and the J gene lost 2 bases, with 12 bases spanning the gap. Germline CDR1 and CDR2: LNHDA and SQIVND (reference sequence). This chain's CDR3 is CASSIAGHGPYEQYF. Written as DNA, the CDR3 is TGTGCCAGTAGTATAGCCGGCCACGGTCCCTACGAGCAGTACTTC.

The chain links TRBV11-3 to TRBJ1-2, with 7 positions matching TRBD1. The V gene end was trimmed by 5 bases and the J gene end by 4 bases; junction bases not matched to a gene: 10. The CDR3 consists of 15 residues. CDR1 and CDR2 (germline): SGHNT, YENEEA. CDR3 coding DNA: TGTGCCAGCAGCAGGCAGACAGGGCCCTCCTATGGCTACACCTTC. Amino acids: CASSRQTGPSYGYTF.

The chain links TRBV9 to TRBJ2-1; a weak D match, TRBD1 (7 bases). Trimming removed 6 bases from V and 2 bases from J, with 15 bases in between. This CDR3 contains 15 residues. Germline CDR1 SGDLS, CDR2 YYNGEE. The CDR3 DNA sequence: TGTGCCAGCACCCCCAGGGGGGACCCCTACAATGAGCAGTTCTTC. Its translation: CASTPRGDPYNEQFF. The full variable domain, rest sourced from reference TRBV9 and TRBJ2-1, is DSGVTQTPKHLITATGQRVTLRCSPRSGDLSVYWYQQSLDQGLQFLIQYYNGEERAKGNILERFSAQQFPDLHSELNLSSLELGDSALYFCASTPRGDPYNEQFFGPGTRLTVL.